The 14 T cell receptor beta chains below come from one sample, sequenced in a study of T cells in Graves' hyperthyroidism and ophthalmopathy. RNA transcripts gave rise to amplified TCR beta CDR3 regions. A set of HTBI primers served as the primers for a first-round RT-PCR of the TCR CDR3. TCRdb itself ran the multiplex PCR reads through MiXCR, one entry per CDR3 protein. The table includes hundreds of thousands of distinct CDR3 sequences, 18% detected once. The sample taken for sequencing was blood. The receptor source for this set is a woman aged 45-59 years with Graves' hyperthyroidism that later progressed to Graves' ophthalmopathy.

Comment on this clonotype: An end of the junction does not agree with germline; a read error may underlie this. The gene calls are TRBV12-3 or TRBV12-4 and TRBJ2-5, with 8 bases lining up with TRBD2. The CDR3 covers 19 residues. The CDR3 here is CASSQPAGAQSSLQETQYF. The CDR3 coding sequence is TGCGCCAGCAGCCAACCAGCGGGGGCCCAGTCCTCGTTACAAGAGACCCAGTACTTC.

The chain uses TRBV4-1 and TRBJ1-1, with D possibly being TRBD1 (6 bases). Per the germline V gene, CDR1 is MGHRA and CDR2 is YSYEKL. V lost 1 base, J lost 1 base, and 13 bases lay in between. The length of the CDR3 is 16 residues. CDR3 coding DNA: TGCGCCAGCAGCCAAGGTGGGTGGGGGCAGAACACTGAAGCTTTCTTT. The encoded protein is CASSQGGWGQNTEAFF.

This chain links TRBV20-1 with TRBJ1-4; the D is unclear. Germline CDR1 and CDR2: DFQATT and SNEGSKA (reference sequence). This CDR3 region has 12 residues. V was pared by 0 bases and J by 12 bases, with 11 bases between. CDR3 sequence: CSARDLLLELFF. The CDR3 DNA follows: TGCAGTGCTAGAGATCTCCTGTTGGAACTGTTTTTT.

This chain connects TRBV9 to TRBJ2-1, with 8 bases that match TRBD1. The length of the CDR3 is 15 residues. Trimming removed 4 bases from V and 9 bases from J; junction bases left unmatched: 12. Germline values: CDR1 SGDLS, CDR2 YYNGEE. CDR3 nucleotides: TGTGCCAGCAGCACCACCGGGACAGGTTCAGTTGAGCAGTTCTTC. Its protein product is CASSTTGTGSVEQFF.

This clonotype was counted a few times. J is TRBJ1-1 and V is TRBV4-2; tentatively, D is TRBD1 (6 bases). With 3 bases removed from V and 7 bases from J, the gap between germline ends came to 18 bases. Germline values: CDR1 LGHNA, CDR2 YNFKEQ. The length of the CDR3 is 15 residues. CDR3 DNA sequence: TGTGCCAGCAGCCAGTCGGGCAGGGGAGGGATTGAAGCTTTCTTT. Protein sequence: CASSQSGRGGIEAFF.

The J gene is TRBJ2-7, the V gene TRBV20-1; 11 bases fit TRBD1. The ends lost 5 bases at V and 3 bases at J; junction bases unmatched: 6. Germline V gene sequence: CDR1 DFQATT, CDR2 SNEGSKA (reference sequence). This CDR3 has 14 residues. The CDR3 DNA follows: TGCAGTGCTCCAGGACAGGGGGCATTCTACGAGCAGTACTTC. Its translation is CSAPGQGAFYEQYF.

The chain's CDR3 is CASSQRGGHNSPLHF. As DNA, the CDR3 is TGTGCCAGCAGCCAAAGGGGGGGCCATAATTCACCCCTCCACTTT. V is TRBV3-1 and J is TRBJ1-6; D is possibly TRBD1 (6 bases). The CDR3 is 15 residues long. Trimming stripped 2 bases from V and 5 bases from J, with 10 bases between. Germline values: CDR1 LGHDT, CDR2 YNNKEL (reference sequence).

As for this clonotype: A read error may be the cause here, since a much bigger clone is one base away. The rearrangement links TRBV27 to TRBJ1-1; D ambiguous. The CDR3 is made up of 15 amino acids. CDR1 is MNHEY and CDR2 is SMNVEV in the germline V gene (reference sequence). The chain's CDR3 is CVSSLTATPETEAFF. The CDR3 DNA reads TGTGTCAGCAGCTTGACCGCGACCCCTGAGACTGAAGCTTTCTTT.

The genes are TRBV29-1 and TRBJ1-3, with TRBD1 as a possible D gene (6 bases). V shed 0 bases and J shed 2 bases, with 11 bases lying between them. From germline, CDR1 is SQVTM and CDR2 ANQGSEA. There are 15 residues in the CDR3. This chain's CDR3 is CSVEDRGAAGNTIYF. DNA for the CDR3: TGCAGCGTTGAAGATCGGGGGGCGGCTGGAAACACCATATATTTT.

The count of this clonotype is one. It may be a read error: a sequence one base away is much more abundant. A read error is likely, as this CDR3 ends without the conserved phenylalanine or tryptophan. The rearrangement links TRBV5-8 to TRBJ1-5; D perhaps matches TRBD1 (5 bases). The V end lost 2 bases, the J end lost 5 bases, and 11 bases lay between the germline ends. Germline V CDR1 and CDR2: SGHTS, YDEGEE. The CDR3 is made up of 14 amino acids. The CDR3 nucleotides read TGTGCCAGCAGCTTCGGGCAGGGTCATCAGCCCCAGCATTCT. It specifies CASSFGQGHQPQHS.

The table lists this clonotype with a few counts. V is TRBV20-1 and J is TRBJ2-2, with D perhaps matching TRBD2 (5 bases). The V end lost 0 bases, the J end lost 2 bases, and 10 bases lay between the germline ends. Germline CDR1 and CDR2: DFQATT and SNEGSKA (reference sequence). The CDR3 covers 15 residues. CDR3 residues: CSARDLATNTGELFF. The CDR3 DNA follows: TGCAGTGCTAGAGATCTAGCCACTAACACCGGGGAGCTGTTTTTT.

This clonotype was detected many times. The chain couples TRBV3-1 to TRBJ1-3; TRBD1 agrees at 7 bases. CDR1 LGHDT and CDR2 YNNKEL come from the germline V gene (reference sequence). J lost 0 bases, V lost 10 bases, and 6 bases had no gene match. The CDR3 has 14 residues. DNA for the CDR3: TGTGCCACCGGACAGGCGGGCTCTGGAAACACCATATATTTT. This gives the protein CATGQAGSGNTIYF.

DNA of the CDR3: TGCGCCAGCAGGACTCAGACTAGCGGGGTCTCAGATACGCAGTATTTT. This sequence encodes CASRTQTSGVSDTQYF. This chain links TRBV10-2 with TRBJ2-3; the match to TRBD2 covers 11 bases. Trimming took 6 bases from V and 4 from J; bases not matched to a gene: 9. Germline CDR1 and CDR2: WSHSY and SAAADI. CDR3 size: 16 residues.

Remarks on this clonotype: A read error may produce the germline difference seen at one junction end. This rearrangement joins TRBV27 to TRBJ2-1; TRBD1 matches 10 bases. The CDR3 loop spans 14 amino acids. CDR1 and CDR2 from the germline V gene are MNHEY and SMNVEV (reference sequence). CDR3 loop: CANSPGQGINEQFF. The CDR3 region has the DNA TGTGCCAACAGTCCGGGACAGGGGATTAATGAGCAGTTCTTC.